This passage covers 20 T cell receptor beta chains from one sample sequenced in a study of T-cell memory formation after mild COVID-19. TCRdb fed the 5' RACE reads into MiXCR, producing one record per CDR3 protein. The profile shows under 40,000 distinct CDR3 sequences, 6% to 7.5% of them singletons. The sequenced sample was PBMCs or a T cell subset sorted from them (not recorded which). The source of these receptors is an adult who had mild COVID-19 (a few samples of this study predate the infection). Cell type and time point are not known.

The chain carries TRBV29-1 and TRBJ1-1; TRBD1 is a possible D gene (6 bases). Trimming stripped 8 bases from V and 1 base from J, with 14 bases between. The germline V gene has CDR1 SQVTM and CDR2 ANQGSEA. The CDR3 contains 13 residues. The CDR3 DNA follows: TGCAGCTTCCAGGGGAACCAGAACACTGAAGCTTTCTTT. Its protein product is CSFQGNQNTEAFF. The entire variable domain, with the rest obtained from reference TRBV29-1 and TRBJ1-1, is as follows: SAVISQKPSRDICQRGTSLTIQCQVDSQVTMMFWYRQQPGQSLTLIATANQGSEATYESGFVIDKFPISRPNLTFSTLTVSNMSPEDSSIYLCSFQGNQNTEAFFGQGTRLTVV.

For the CDR3, the DNA is TGTGCCAGCAGCCCGCTGGGAACAGGGGTATATGGCTACACCTTC. Encoded protein: CASSPLGTGVYGYTF. This chain joins TRBV5-5 and TRBJ1-2, with 7 bases that match TRBD1. J lost 5 bases, V lost 4 bases, and 11 bases had no gene match. The CDR3 consists of 15 residues. The germline V gene has CDR1 SGHKS and CDR2 YYEKEE (reference sequence).

This clonotype was seen repeatedly, ten times or more. The chain combines TRBV24-1 with TRBJ2-3; 14 bases fit TRBD2. With 4 bases clipped from V and 0 bases from J, the junction kept 2 bases outside the gene matches. Germline V gene sequence: CDR1 KGHDR, CDR2 SFDVKD. The CDR3 is 17 residues long. CDR3: CATSERTSGRSTDTQYF. The CDR3 DNA follows: TGTGCCACCAGTGAACGGACTAGCGGGAGGAGCACAGATACGCAGTATTTT.

This clonotype was counted at least ten times. The chain recombines TRBV9 with TRBJ2-1, with 12 bases lining up with TRBD1. V dropped 0 bases and J dropped 6; count of bases not matched to a gene: 4. Germline CDR1 is SGDLS and CDR2 is YYNGEE. The CDR3 covers 16 residues. The CDR3 nucleotides read TGTGCCAGCAGCGTAGAGGGACAGGGGGCTGTCAATGAGCAGTTCTTC. Protein product: CASSVEGQGAVNEQFF.

The J gene is TRBJ2-1, the V gene TRBV30; TRBD2 matches at 9 bases. J gave up 9 bases and V 1 base, and 7 bases lay outside the gene matches. The CDR3 has 14 residues. CDR1 is GTSNPN, CDR2 SVGIG, per germline (reference sequence). CDR3 sequence (DNA): TGTGCCTGGAGTGCCTGGGGGACTAGCAGTGAGCAGTTCTTC. As protein: CAWSAWGTSSEQFF.

The chain combines TRBV5-1 with TRBJ2-3, with D unclear. The CDR3 is 15 residues long. The V gene lost 4 bases and the J gene lost 2 bases, with 14 bases spanning the gap. Germline assignment: CDR1 SGHRS and CDR2 YFSETQ. For the CDR3, the DNA is TGCGCCAGCAGCATTAAGGGTTCGCCCACAGATACGCAGTATTTT. Its translation: CASSIKGSPTDTQYF. The whole variable domain, filled in from reference TRBV5-1 and TRBJ2-3, reads KAGVTQTPRYLIKTRGQQVTLSCSPISGHRSVSWYQQTPGQGLQFLFEYFSETQRNKGNFPGRFSGRQFSNSRSEMNVSTLELGDSALYLCASSIKGSPTDTQYFGPGTRLTVL.

This clonotype was found a few times. V gene TRBV3-1 combines with J gene TRBJ1-6, with a weak D call TRBD1 (5 bases). The germline CDR1 and CDR2 sequences are LGHDT and YNNKEL (reference sequence). Trimming took off 7 bases at V and 6 bases at J, with 16 bases between the two ends. There are 15 residues in the CDR3. CDR3 DNA sequence: TGTGCCAGCAAGTCCGCGGGACTGATTAATTCACCCCTCCACTTT. This gives the protein CASKSAGLINSPLHF.

This clonotype was found many times. The chain employs TRBV4-1 and TRBJ2-7; TRBD2 is a possible D gene (6 bases). This CDR3 has 15 residues. The germline V and J ends were trimmed by 5 bases and 7 bases, with 21 bases remaining between them. From germline, CDR1 is MGHRA and CDR2 YSYEKL. DNA for the CDR3: TGCGCCAGCAGCGACCGACTCGGGGGTGCCGGAGAGCAGTACTTC. Amino acid sequence: CASSDRLGGAGEQYF.

This clonotype has at least ten counts. V is TRBV5-1 and J is TRBJ2-5; 8 positions agree with TRBD1. Germline V lookup: CDR1 SGHRS, CDR2 YFSETQ. Trimming removed 3 bases from V and 5 bases from J; junction bases left unmatched: 18. The CDR3 contains 18 residues. The CDR3 loop reads CASSSTLRAAGGFETQYF. In nucleotides, the CDR3 is TGCGCCAGCAGCTCTACCCTCCGGGCGGCAGGGGGCTTTGAGACCCAGTACTTC.

The V call is TRBV18, the J call TRBJ2-7, with 7 bases lining up with TRBD1. CDR1 is KGHSH and CDR2 is LQKENI in the germline V gene. The ends lost 2 bases at V and 3 bases at J; junction bases unmatched: 7. The CDR3 is 15 residues long. CDR3 amino acids: CASSPTDRQFYEQYF. The CDR3, as DNA: TGTGCCAGCTCACCAACGGACAGGCAATTCTACGAGCAGTACTTC.

The chain recombines TRBV7-9 with TRBJ2-5; 8 nucleotides align to TRBD2. This CDR3 has 17 amino acids. V was clipped by 0 bases and J by 1 base; unmatched bases: 7. CDR1 is SEHNR, CDR2 FQNEAQ, per germline (reference sequence). In DNA, the CDR3 is TGTGCCAGCAGCTTAGCACTAGCGGAGCTGGGCCAAGAGACCCAGTACTTC. It is translated as CASSLALAELGQETQYF.

The chain joins TRBV19 to TRBJ1-5; no reliable D call. The CDR3 contains 13 residues. Germline values: CDR1 LNHDA, CDR2 SQIVND (reference sequence). The V end was cut by 7 bases, the J end by 1 base, with 8 bases between. As DNA, the CDR3 is TGTGCCAGTACCGACCAGAGCAATCAGCCCCAGCATTTT. This gives the protein CASTDQSNQPQHF.

This clonotype was picked up many times. This chain links TRBV7-2 with TRBJ2-1; 7 bases match TRBD2. V shed 1 base and J 10 bases; nucleotides not matched to a gene: 13. The V gene's germline CDR1 is SGHTA and CDR2 FQGNSA. The CDR3 totals 16 residues. The CDR3: CASSLEGSGLPREQFF. Here the CDR3 DNA reads TGTGCCAGCAGCTTAGAGGGCTCGGGACTACCCCGCGAGCAGTTCTTC. The entire variable domain, with the rest obtained from reference TRBV7-2 and TRBJ2-1, is as follows: GAGVSQSPSNKVTEKGKDVELRCDPISGHTALYWYRQSLGQGLEFLIYFQGNSAPDKSGLPSDRFSAERTGGSVSTLTIQRTQQEDSAVYLCASSLEGSGLPREQFFGPGTRLTVL.

The J gene is TRBJ2-5, the V gene TRBV10-2; D gene uncertain. V gave up 6 bases and J gave up 3 bases, with 2 bases separating them. Germline CDR1 is WSHSY and CDR2 is SAAADI. This CDR3 spans 10 amino acids. The CDR3 coding sequence is TGCGCCAGCAGAGAAGAGACCCAGTACTTC. This translates into CASREETQYF.

This clonotype showed up many times. The chain is built from TRBV7-2 and TRBJ1-4, with TRBD1 as a possible D gene (5 bases). CDR3 length equals 16 residues. Per germline, CDR1 SGHTA and CDR2 FQGNSA. V dropped 4 bases and J dropped 4 bases, with 16 bases sitting between them. The CDR3 sequence: CASSSFPGTGNEKLFF. The CDR3 region has the DNA TGTGCCAGCAGCTCTTTCCCCGGGACCGGTAATGAAAAACTGTTTTTT. The whole variable domain, remainder taken from reference TRBV7-2 and TRBJ1-4, is GAGVSQSPSNKVTEKGKDVELRCDPISGHTALYWYRQSLGQGLEFLIYFQGNSAPDKSGLPSDRFSAERTGGSVSTLTIQRTQQEDSAVYLCASSSFPGTGNEKLFFGSGTQLSVL.

This clonotype was seen more than once but under ten times. The chain joins TRBV20-1 to TRBJ2-1; possibly TRBD2 for D (5 bases). Germline CDR1 is DFQATT and CDR2 is SNEGSKA (reference sequence). V was shortened by 3 bases and J by 8 bases, with 11 bases between the two germline ends. This CDR3 region has 12 residues. CDR3 sequence reads: CSASASIHEQFF. CDR3 DNA sequence: TGCAGTGCTAGTGCTAGCATACATGAGCAGTTCTTC.

This clonotype has ten or more counts. The gene calls are TRBV7-3 and TRBJ2-2; the match to TRBD2 covers 14 bases. V gave up 4 bases and J gave up 9 bases; unmatched junction bases: 7. CDR3 length: 16 amino acids. Germline V gives CDR1 SGHTA, CDR2 FQGTGA. The CDR3 nucleotides read TGTGCCAGCAGCTCTCCCCGGACTAGCGGGAGGAGGGAGCTGTTTTTT. It codes for CASSSPRTSGRRELFF.

V and J are TRBV14 and TRBJ2-5; tentative D call: TRBD1 (6 bases). Germline V gene data show CDR1 as SGHDN and CDR2 as FVKESK. V lost 3 bases and J lost 3, with 11 bases in between. The CDR3 is made up of 14 amino acids. CDR3 nucleotides: TGTGCCAGCAGCCACCCGACAGGCGAAGAGACCCAGTACTTC. The encoded protein is CASSHPTGEETQYF.

Only a few counts were recorded for this clonotype. Relative to the germline gene, one junction end is altered; a read error may explain this. The chain recombines TRBV11-1 with TRBJ2-1; 8 bases are shared with TRBD1. Germline-derived CDR1 and CDR2 are SGHAT and FQDESV (reference sequence). The CDR3 is 14 amino acids. CDR3 amino acids: CASSQGARYSEQFF. The CDR3 DNA sequence: TGTGCCAGCAGCCAGGGGGCGAGGTACAGTGAGCAGTTCTTC.

This clonotype was counted only a few times. The rearrangement uses TRBV20-1 and TRBJ2-7, with a tentative D call TRBD1 (6 bases). CDR1 and CDR2 from the germline V gene are DFQATT and SNEGSKA (reference sequence). CDR3 length: 14 residues. With 2 bases removed from V and 2 bases from J, the gap between germline ends came to 13 bases. DNA of the CDR3: TGCAGTGCTAGATGGGGGCGCGGTCCCTACGAGCAGTACTTC. It encodes CSARWGRGPYEQYF.